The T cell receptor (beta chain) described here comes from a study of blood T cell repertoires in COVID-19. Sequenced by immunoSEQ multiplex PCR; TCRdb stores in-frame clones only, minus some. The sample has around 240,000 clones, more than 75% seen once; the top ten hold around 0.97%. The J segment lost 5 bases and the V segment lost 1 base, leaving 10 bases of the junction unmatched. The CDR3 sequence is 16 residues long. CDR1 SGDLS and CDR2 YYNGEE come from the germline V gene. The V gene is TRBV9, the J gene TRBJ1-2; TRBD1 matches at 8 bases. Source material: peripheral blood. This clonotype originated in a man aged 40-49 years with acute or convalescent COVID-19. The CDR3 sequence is CASSVHLGQAEYGYTF. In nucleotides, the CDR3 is TGTGCCAGCAGCGTACACCTGGGACAGGCCGAATATGGCTACACCTTC. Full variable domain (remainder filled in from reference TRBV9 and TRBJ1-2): DSGVTQTPKHLITATGQRVTLRCSPRSGDLSVYWYQQSLDQGLQFLIQYYNGEERAKGNILERFSAQQFPDLHSELNLSSLELGDSALYFCASSVHLGQAEYGYTFGSGTRLTVV.